This T cell receptor (beta chain) was identified in a study of beta chain features in type 1 diabetes (dated by TCRdb to 2016 to 2018). As for the study more broadly: Patients and healthy donors did not differ in mean age, gender distribution, total cell number or subset yield. A total of 90 million to 140 million sorted cells were examined across all samples, and RNA yield correlated strongly with the number of cells per subset. The study compared TCRB repertoires of sorted circulating CD4+ T cell subsets between recently diagnosed type 1 diabetes patients and matched healthy donors. Naive and central memory subsets were obtained from all 30 or so donors, but regulatory and stem cell-like memory subsets were isolated from only 8 patients and 8 healthy donors. Beyond this particular receptor, the publication reports: Sequencing cDNA rather than genomic DNA could over-represent highly expressing activated cells, although activation and CD3 levels did not differ between groups. In all four CD4+ subsets, TCRB CDR3 length was moderately but significantly shorter in type 1 diabetes patients. PCR might favor shorter templates, but patient and control samples were amplified and corrected together, so any skew would affect both groups equally. Naive, central memory and regulatory TCRB repertoires appeared to be more alike among patients than among healthy donors. Patients with type 1 diabetes made fewer insertions and deleted more nucleotides at VDJ recombination sites, implying thymic rearrangement abnormalities. Only small numbers of individuals were included in the HLA sub-analyses, which left unresolved whether HLA type had any influence on TCRB rearrangement.

Concerning this clone: Its specific antigen is unknown. No much larger clonotype is one base removed from it; base qualities were not supplied.

All of the isolated RNA was reverse transcribed with the High Capacity cDNA Reverse Transcription Kit, so expressed TCRB transcripts were sequenced. Deep immunoSEQ sequencing was applied to naive, central memory and regulatory T cell samples, giving an average of about 3.7 million total reads per sample. Sorted cells were lysed in RLT buffer and RNA was extracted with DNase-treated RNeasy Micro or Mini kits, depending on cell number. Each cell subset was processed separately to prevent cross-contamination, with patient and healthy donor samples processed together. Using the immunoSEQ multiplex PCR, TCRB sequences were amplified from cDNA into 87-bp fragments spanning the CDR3 region. Sequencing of the amplicons was performed on the Illumina HiSeq platform. As for the original processing: Synthetic template baselines were used to correct PCR bias computationally, reads within Hamming distance 2 were collapsed together, and singletons that could not be merged were discarded. Reads were aligned against IMGT so that V, D and J genes, CDR3 length and insertions or deletions at six rearrangement sites could be assigned. Within each subset, clonotype counts were normalized to the number of sorted cells before true diversity and Gini coefficients were calculated with the tcR R package. The overlap coefficient, calculated on TCRB nucleotide sequences, was used to quantify repertoire sharing. As a proxy for the pre-selection repertoire, out-of-frame TCRB sequences from naive cells were analyzed. Sourced from immuneACCESS, this table was stored by TCRdb with only in-frame sequences that have V and J called. A share of the clones is absent; for the studies checked, an unresolved V gene accounts for under half, and the remainder has no known explanation. That table supplies the V and J calls and clone size; D and trimming were determined from the DNA. Across this sample there are about 360,000 clones, with roughly 13% seen only once. 0.017% of the sample lies in the top ten.

A single peripheral blood draw of about 116 mL on average was collected from each donor into heparinised tubes. A BD FACSAria II was used to sort naive, central memory, regulatory and stem cell-like memory CD4+ T cells with a panel that included CD45RO, CCR7, CD25, CD127, CD95 and CD27. All sorted populations exceeded 98% purity. PBMCs were separated immediately by Lymphoprep density gradient centrifugation and were stained directly, without being cultured. To minimize batch effects, samples were stained and sorted in pairs, one healthy donor with one patient per experiment. CDR1 and CDR2 (SGHTA, FQGNSA) derive from the germline V gene. V lost 0 bases and J lost 6 bases; the stretch between them is 13 bases long. The CDR3 goes from the cysteine to the phenylalanine over 15 residues. Only CDR3 DNA remains: 45 bases, in frame from the first base.

Sequencing used naive CD4+ T cells from blood. The cell subset or site tag for this specimen amounts to: true naive CD4+ T cells. Recombination joined TRBV7-2 with TRBJ2-3; TRBD2 is perhaps the D gene, given 5 matching bases. The sequence came from a man aged 18 to 30 in good health. The CDR3: CASSLAVLGSDTQYF. The nucleotide sequence reads TGTGCCAGCAGCTTAGCGGTACTAGGATCCGATACGCAGTATTTT.